These 21 T cell receptor beta chains were sequenced from one sample in a study of T cell responses to AZD1222 COVID-19 vaccine (dated by TCRdb to 2020 to 2022). The time point label of this sample denotes: baseline before first vaccination. Libraries were built with the immunoSEQ multiplex PCR assay. TCRdb mirrors the immuneACCESS table, restricted to in-frame sequences. Some clones are absent from its copies; in checked studies, under half trace to an unresolved V gene, and the reason for the others is unknown. In all, the sample holds 150,000 to 200,000 clones, and under 95% of those were seen once. In total, the top ten clones hold 1.1% to 1.5% of the sample. This specimen consisted of peripheral blood, obtained on day 0 of AZD1222 vaccination. All receptors come from an adult in good health.

The V gene is TRBV27, the J gene TRBJ2-1; D could derive from TRBD1 or TRBD2 (5 bases each). The CDR3 has 12 amino acids. With 3 bases removed from V and 9 bases from J, the gap between germline ends came to 9 bases. Looked up from germline, CDR1 is MNHEY and CDR2 is SMNVEV (reference sequence). CDR3: CASSLGVSEQFF. CDR3 in DNA: TGTGCCAGCAGTTTGGGGGTCAGTGAGCAGTTCTTC.

The DNA for the CDR3 is TGTGCCAGCAGCTTGGCCAGGAAAGAGACCCAGTACTTC. It yields the protein CASSLARKETQYF. The rearrangement uses TRBV5-4 and TRBJ2-5; D gene uncertain. The V gene's germline CDR1 is SGHNT and CDR2 YYREEE (reference sequence). The CDR3 has 13 amino acids. V lost 0 bases and J lost 3, with 6 bases in between.

This CDR3 is CASSSQPRQGSNQPQHF. The DNA of the CDR3 is TGTGCCAGCAGCTCCCAGCCCCGACAGGGAAGCAATCAGCCCCAGCATTTT. The chain has TRBV7-8 and TRBJ1-5; 7 bases fit TRBD1. Germline CDR1 SGHVS, CDR2 FQNEAQ. The CDR3 is 17 residues long. V shed 4 bases, J shed 1 base, and the junction held 10 bases outside the gene matches.

V and J are TRBV23-1 and TRBJ1-1; D is uncertain. TRBV23-1 is an ORF for which the function is uncertain. V lost 0 bases and J 1 base, leaving 12 bases between the germline ends. The CDR3 totals 16 residues. This chain's CDR3 is CASSQSRLSANTEAFF. The CDR3 DNA sequence: TGCGCCAGCAGTCAATCACGGCTGTCAGCGAACACTGAAGCTTTCTTT.

The rearrangement uses TRBV7-2 and TRBJ2-3; D possibly corresponds to TRBD2 (5 bases). Trimming removed 5 bases at V and 6 bases at J, with 12 bases between. Germline assignment: CDR1 SGHTA and CDR2 FQGNSA. The CDR3 length is 13 residues. The CDR3 is CASSPGLRDTQYF. CDR3 DNA sequence: TGTGCCAGCAGCCCAGGACTGAGGGATACGCAGTATTTT.

The chain uses TRBV30 and TRBJ2-1; D is perhaps TRBD2 (6 bases). CDR1 and CDR2 (germline): GTSNPN, SVGIG (reference sequence). With 3 bases removed from V and 12 bases from J, the gap between germline ends came to 18 bases. The CDR3 covers 13 residues. CDR3 residues: CAWRGGSPFGQFF. In DNA, the CDR3 is TGTGCCTGGAGGGGGGGTAGCCCCTTTGGGCAGTTCTTC.

V gene TRBV11-2 combines with J gene TRBJ2-5; D not resolved. Germline V lookup: CDR1 SGHAT, CDR2 FQNNGV. The CDR3 has 16 amino acids. The V gene lost 0 bases and the J gene lost 4 bases, with 15 bases spanning the gap. In nucleotides, the CDR3 is TGTGCCAGCAGCTTAGATCTCCCCCCGACCCCAGAGACCCAGTACTTC. Protein sequence: CASSLDLPPTPETQYF.

The rearrangement links TRBV5-5 to TRBJ1-1; 7 bases are a match to TRBD1. The CDR3 has 16 amino acids. CDR1 is SGHKS and CDR2 is YYEKEE in the germline V gene (reference sequence). V gave up 4 bases and J gave up 0 bases; unmatched junction bases: 9. Here the CDR3 DNA reads TGTGCCAGCAGCGCACACCTAGGGACAGTGAACACTGAAGCTTTCTTT. Amino acids: CASSAHLGTVNTEAFF. The full variable domain, in which reference TRBV5-5 and TRBJ1-1 provide the parts outside the CDR3, is DAGVTQSPTHLIKTRGQQVTLRCSPISGHKSVSWYQQVLGQGPQFIFQYYEKEERGRGNFPDRFSARQFPNYSSELNVNALLLGDSALYLCASSAHLGTVNTEAFFGQGTRLTVV.

This clone came up a few times. The chain carries TRBV7-9 and TRBJ1-2, with unresolved D. Germline CDR1 reads SEHNR; CDR2 reads FQNEAQ (reference sequence). Between the trimmed V and J ends, which lost 0 bases and 4 bases, there was a span of 15 bases. This CDR3 has 16 amino acids. The CDR3 DNA reads as TGTGCCAGCAGCTTAGCGAAGGCCTCGGGAACCTATGGCTACACCTTC. Its protein is CASSLAKASGTYGYTF.

CDR3 residues: CASSEGTGPYGYTF. CDR3 nucleotide sequence: TGTGCCAGCAGTGAAGGGACAGGGCCCTATGGCTACACCTTC. This chain joins TRBV2 and TRBJ1-2; 8 bases map to TRBD1. The junction had 2 bases not matched to a gene; V was cut back by 1 base and J by 4 bases. The CDR3 is 14 residues long. The V gene's germline CDR1 is SNHLY and CDR2 FYNNEI.

V gene TRBV7-9 combines with J gene TRBJ1-6; TRBD1 matches at 9 bases. The CDR3 extends over 16 amino acids. The V and J ends lost 5 bases and 9 bases, in that order; junction bases with no gene match: 11. Per germline, CDR1 SEHNR and CDR2 FQNEAQ (reference sequence). The CDR3 here is CASSPSSGTGPSPLHF. The DNA of the CDR3 is TGTGCCAGCAGCCCCTCTAGCGGGACAGGGCCTTCACCCCTCCACTTT. The complete variable domain, with remaining parts taken from reference TRBV7-9 and TRBJ1-6, reads DTGVSQNPRHKITKRGQNVTFRCDPISEHNRLYWYRQTLGQGPEFLTYFQNEAQLEKSRLLSDRFSAERPKGSFSTLEIQRTEQGDSAMYLCASSPSSGTGPSPLHFGNGTRLTVT.

This clone has just one count. The gene calls are TRBV7-9 and TRBJ2-3; the match to TRBD2 covers 10 bases. The CDR3 is made up of 16 amino acids. Germline values: CDR1 SEHNR, CDR2 FQNEAQ (reference sequence). The junction had 12 bases not matched to a gene; V was cut back by 6 bases and J by 6 bases. CDR3 DNA sequence: TGTGCCAGCAGTTCTATTAGCGGGAGGCCCAGGGATACGCAGTATTTT. It codes for CASSSISGRPRDTQYF.

By sample share, this clone is medium-sized (0.01 to 0.1%). The gene calls are TRBV4-2 and TRBJ2-2; no firm D call. This CDR3 spans 15 amino acids. Trimming pared 0 bases from V and 2 bases from J, leaving 7 bases between. The V gene's germline CDR1 is LGHNA and CDR2 YNFKEQ. The CDR3 nucleotides are TGTGCCAGCAGCCAAGATTCGGACAACACCGGGGAGCTGTTTTTT. This encodes CASSQDSDNTGELFF.

This clone was detected once. The chain recombines TRBV5-1 with TRBJ2-3; 8 bases are a match to TRBD2. CDR1 and CDR2 (germline): SGHRS, YFSETQ. The V segment lost 4 bases and the J segment 4 bases; nucleotides outside the gene matches: 11. The CDR3 has 16 amino acids. The CDR3 loop is CASSITGTRFSDTQYF. The CDR3 DNA is TGCGCCAGCAGCATTACCGGGACTAGGTTTTCAGATACGCAGTATTTT.

This chain joins TRBV4-3 and TRBJ2-7; no reliable D call. V was clipped by 3 bases and J by 5 bases, with 11 bases between them. The CDR3 length is 13 residues. Germline V lookup: CDR1 LGHNA, CDR2 YSLEER. This CDR3 reads CASSQFFLDEQYF. The CDR3 DNA follows: TGCGCCAGCAGCCAGTTTTTTTTGGACGAGCAGTACTTC.

This chain connects TRBV7-2 to TRBJ1-4; tentative D call: TRBD1 (6 bases). V was cut by 2 bases and J by 7 bases, with 14 bases left in between. The V gene's germline CDR1 is SGHTA and CDR2 FQGNSA. This CDR3 is 15 amino acids long. CDR3 loop: CASSLWGGNGEKLFF. CDR3 sequence (DNA): TGTGCCAGCAGCTTATGGGGGGGCAATGGTGAAAAACTGTTTTTT.

The chain joins TRBV28 to TRBJ2-6; a weak D match, TRBD1 (6 bases). V lost 3 bases and J lost 2, with 17 bases in between. In germline, CDR1 is MDHEN, CDR2 SYDVKM. The CDR3 totals 18 residues. The CDR3 reads CASSLSLLPGAGANVLTF. The CDR3 DNA sequence: TGTGCCAGCAGTTTGAGCCTCCTTCCAGGGGCTGGGGCCAACGTCCTGACTTTC.

This rearrangement joins TRBV19 to TRBJ1-3; D not certain. CDR1 is LNHDA, CDR2 SQIVND, per germline (reference sequence). CDR3 length: 15 amino acids. Between the trimmed V and J ends, which lost 8 bases and 0 bases, there was a span of 14 bases. The CDR3 spells CASGLAGFSGNTIYF. The CDR3 coding sequence is TGTGCCAGTGGCTTAGCGGGGTTCTCTGGAAACACCATATATTTT.

The chain recombines TRBV6-6 with TRBJ1-6, with D possibly TRBD1 on 5 matching bases. This CDR3 contains 15 residues. The V end lost 0 bases, the J end lost 7 bases, and 10 bases lay between the germline ends. The germline gives CDR1 MNHNY, CDR2 SVGAGI (reference sequence). CDR3: CASSYSGTGNSPLHF. The CDR3 DNA follows: TGTGCCAGCAGTTACTCCGGGACGGGCAATTCACCCCTCCACTTT.

The rearrangement joins TRBV13 to TRBJ1-3, with D unresolved. The CDR3 totals 13 residues. Trimming left V 4 bases short and J 9 bases short, with 13 bases between. Looked up from germline, CDR1 is PRHDT and CDR2 is FYEKMQ (reference sequence). The CDR3 DNA is TGTGCCAGCAGCTCCAGGAGGGTTAGCACCATATATTTT. Residues: CASSSRRVSTIYF.

The rearrangement links TRBV27 to TRBJ1-2; 9 bases map to TRBD1. Per germline, CDR1 MNHEY and CDR2 SMNVEV (reference sequence). This CDR3 region has 15 residues. The J segment lost 5 bases and the V segment lost 7 bases, leaving 11 bases of the junction unmatched. The CDR3 region has the DNA TGTGCCAGCACCCATCTAGGACAGGGGTCATATGGCTACACCTTC. Its protein product is CASTHLGQGSYGYTF.